This T cell receptor (beta chain) emerged from a study of tumor and adjacent non-tumor tissue in lung cancer. Study information: On average, productive TCRbeta reads reached around 4 million per sample.

The CDR3 consists of 18 residues. This clonotype was recorded at least ten times. A modified ARM-PCR protocol with three rounds of nested PCR amplified TCRbeta. TCRdb called the multiplex PCR reads again in MiXCR, with one record for every CDR3 protein. Counted here are tens of thousands of distinct CDR3 sequences, just over 75% occurring once; the ten biggest clones make up almost 40%. RNA was extracted from bulk tissue without any cell sorting. Distant lung tissue was collected more than 3 cm away from the tumor edge. The specimen was distant non-tumor lung tissue. The source is a man aged 65 to 85 with non-small cell lung cancer. The rearrangement uses TRBV21-1 and TRBJ2-1; the DNA was not used to check the table's D call, TRBD2. TRBV21-1 is tagged as a pseudogene. The CDR3: CASSKGTSGRASYNEQFF. The CDR3 nucleotides read TGTGCCAGCAGCAAAGGGACTAGCGGGAGGGCGTCCTACAATGAGCAGTTCTTC.